These 29 T cell receptor beta chains came from one sample sequenced in a study of blood T cell repertoires in COVID-19. Only in-frame clones appear in the TCRdb table, and some are missing; sequencing was by immunoSEQ multiplex PCR. This sample has approximately 200,000 clones, with roughly 80% found just once. Sequences were obtained from peripheral blood. Receptors originate from an elderly woman with acute or convalescent COVID-19.

With respect to this clone: A junction boundary mismatches the germline segment, possibly from a read error. V and J are TRBV6-5 and TRBJ2-7; D is uncertain. The CDR3 has 14 residues. Germline V gene sequence: CDR1 MNHEY, CDR2 SVGAGI. The CDR3 DNA sequence: TGTGCCAGCAGTTACGGGCACCTCTCAACCCCCGCAGCCTTC. This sequence encodes CASSYGHLSTPAAF.

This sequence joins TRBV19 and TRBJ1-2; 8 positions agree with TRBD1. CDR3 length: 15 amino acids. Trimming cost V 5 bases and J 4 bases; bases outside gene matches: 9. Germline lookup yields CDR1 LNHDA and CDR2 SQIVND (reference sequence). CDR3 residues: CASSLVLGQVYGYTF. In DNA form, the CDR3 reads TGTGCCAGTAGTTTGGTGCTGGGACAGGTCTATGGCTACACCTTC.

The rearrangement links TRBV5-8 to TRBJ1-5, with D possibly being TRBD1 (5 bases). The germline gives CDR1 SGHTS, CDR2 YDEGEE. The CDR3 length is 13 residues. The V gene lost 5 bases and the J gene lost 4 bases, with 10 bases spanning the gap. CDR3 in amino acids: CASRLAGNQPQHF. CDR3 bases: TGTGCCAGCAGGCTGGCAGGGAATCAGCCCCAGCATTTT.

The chain couples TRBV29-1 to TRBJ2-7; 9 bases match TRBD2. From germline, CDR1 is SQVTM and CDR2 ANQGSEA. V lost 0 bases and J lost 1; bases outside the gene matches: 4. CDR3 length: 15 residues. CDR3 sequence reads: CSVEDPAGGSYEQYF. The CDR3, as DNA: TGCAGCGTTGAAGACCCGGCGGGAGGGTCCTACGAGCAGTACTTC.

The chain employs TRBV27 and TRBJ1-2; perhaps TRBD1 as D (5 bases). The length of the CDR3 is 11 residues. Germline CDR1 MNHEY, CDR2 SMNVEV (reference sequence). Trimming took off 6 bases at V and 4 bases at J, with 6 bases between the two ends. In nucleotides, the CDR3 is TGTGCCAGCAGAGGGGTCTATGGCTACACCTTC. It specifies CASRGVYGYTF.

This rearrangement joins TRBV10-3 to TRBJ2-5, with 7 bases identical to TRBD1. V shed 5 bases, J shed 5 bases, and the junction held 5 bases outside the gene matches. The CDR3 is made up of 13 amino acids. Germline V gene lookup returns CDR1 ENHRY and CDR2 SYGVKD. CDR3 protein: CAISSGTDETQYF. The CDR3 nucleotides are TGTGCCATCAGTTCCGGGACAGATGAGACCCAGTACTTC.

This rearrangement joins TRBV5-1 to TRBJ1-1; the match to TRBD1 covers 8 bases. The V segment lost 4 bases and the J segment 4 bases; nucleotides outside the gene matches: 9. This CDR3 region has 15 residues. CDR1 SGHRS and CDR2 YFSETQ come from the germline V gene. The CDR3: CASSEGNTGGTEAFF. The CDR3 bases are TGCGCCAGCAGCGAGGGAAATACAGGGGGCACTGAAGCTTTCTTT.

The CDR3 is CAWNGQEGEKLFF. In DNA form, the CDR3 reads TGTGCCTGGAACGGGCAGGAGGGTGAAAAACTGTTTTTT. The chain joins TRBV30 to TRBJ1-4, with D unresolved. Germline V gives CDR1 GTSNPN, CDR2 SVGIG (reference sequence). The V and J ends lost 4 bases and 7 bases respectively, with 13 bases between them. This CDR3 region has 13 residues.

The rearrangement uses TRBV7-8 and TRBJ2-5; TRBD2 matches 10 bases. The trim removed 2 bases at V and 1 base at J, leaving 4 bases unmatched. This CDR3 is 16 amino acids long. CDR1 and CDR2 (germline): SGHVS, FQNEAQ. The CDR3, as DNA: TGTGCCAGCAGCTTAAGGAGACTAGCGGGCCAAGAGACCCAGTACTTC. It yields the protein CASSLRRLAGQETQYF.

V is TRBV6-1 and J is TRBJ1-4; tentatively, D is TRBD1 (6 bases). Trimming pared 3 bases from V and 8 bases from J, leaving 10 bases between. Germline V gene lookup returns CDR1 MNHNS and CDR2 SASEGT. The CDR3 runs 13 residues. This chain's CDR3 is CASSDRGGEKLFF. The CDR3 DNA follows: TGTGCCAGCAGTGACCGAGGGGGAGAAAAACTGTTTTTT.

This chain uses TRBV5-1 with TRBJ1-2; tentatively, D is TRBD1 (6 bases). With 0 bases removed from V and 8 bases from J, the gap between germline ends came to 17 bases. Germline V gene lookup returns CDR1 SGHRS and CDR2 YFSETQ. The CDR3 is 15 residues long. DNA for the CDR3: TGCGCCAGCAGCTTGGCACAGGGTTCCCTGGTGGGCTACACCTTC. Protein product: CASSLAQGSLVGYTF.

The chain recombines TRBV10-3 with TRBJ1-6; 7 nucleotides line up with TRBD1. The CDR3 is made up of 15 amino acids. V lost 3 bases and J lost 9; bases outside the gene matches: 8. Per germline, CDR1 ENHRY and CDR2 SYGVKD. CDR3 protein: CAISERQGTSSPLHF. The DNA of the CDR3 is TGTGCCATCAGTGAAAGACAGGGTACGTCTTCACCCCTCCACTTT.

The chain links TRBV7-9 to TRBJ2-3; TRBD2 matches 11 bases. J was trimmed by 2 bases and V by 6 bases; bases with no gene match: 10. Looked up from germline, CDR1 is SEHNR and CDR2 is FQNEAQ (reference sequence). CDR3 size: 17 residues. The CDR3 nucleotides are TGTGCCAGCAGACCCCGACTAGCGGGGACCCACACAGATACGCAGTATTTT. It specifies CASRPRLAGTHTDTQYF.

This chain uses TRBV4-1 with TRBJ1-6; 10 nucleotides agree with TRBD1. The CDR3 is 16 residues long. V dropped 0 bases and J dropped 7; count of bases not matched to a gene: 3. Germline assignment: CDR1 MGHRA and CDR2 YSYEKL. For the CDR3, the DNA is TGCGCCAGCAGCCAAGATCAGGGACAGGGGAATTCACCCCTCCACTTT. This gives the protein CASSQDQGQGNSPLHF.

The chain joins TRBV19 to TRBJ1-4; possible D gene TRBD1, 5 bases. Germline V gene sequence: CDR1 LNHDA, CDR2 SQIVND (reference sequence). This CDR3 spans 12 amino acids. CDR3 sequence: CASRGYGEKLFF. For the CDR3, the DNA is TGTGCTTCGCGGGGGTATGGGGAAAAACTGTTTTTT.

Comments on this clone: The identical CDR3 is also encoded by other nucleotide sequences in the sample. The chain has TRBV18 and TRBJ2-2; a possible D gene is TRBD1 (6 bases). The CDR3 runs to 15 residues. Germline CDR1 is KGHSH and CDR2 is LQKENI. The germline V and J ends were trimmed by 2 bases and 1 base, with 8 bases remaining between them. In nucleotides, the CDR3 is TGTGCCAGCTCACCAGTGACAGGGAACACCGGGGAGCTGTTTTTT. This codes for CASSPVTGNTGELFF.

This chain joins TRBV11-2 and TRBJ2-5; 9 bases align to TRBD2. The germline V gene has CDR1 SGHAT and CDR2 FQNNGV. V shed 1 base and J 4 bases; nucleotides not matched to a gene: 4. This CDR3 has 15 amino acids. CDR3 DNA sequence: TGTGCCAGCAGCTTAGGACTAGCGGTAGGAGAGACCCAGTACTTC. This translates into CASSLGLAVGETQYF.

This chain connects TRBV6-5 to TRBJ1-2; D remains ambiguous. The germline CDR1 and CDR2 sequences are MNHEY and SVGAGI. V was clipped by 4 bases and J by 0 bases, with 9 bases between them. The CDR3 consists of 14 residues. The CDR3 is CASSLSVSNYGYTF. CDR3 bases: TGTGCCAGCAGTTTGAGTGTGTCTAACTATGGCTACACCTTC.

J is TRBJ1-5 and V is TRBV24-1; 7 nucleotides line up with TRBD1. The J segment lost 5 bases and the V segment lost 4 bases, leaving 13 bases of the junction unmatched. Germline lookup yields CDR1 KGHDR and CDR2 SFDVKD. CDR3 length: 17 amino acids. The CDR3 is CATSELDRELGDQPQHF. CDR3 coding DNA: TGTGCCACCAGTGAGCTCGACAGGGAATTGGGGGATCAGCCCCAGCATTTT.

V and J are TRBV29-1 and TRBJ1-2; 10 bases align to TRBD1. The ends lost 2 bases at V and 0 bases at J; junction bases unmatched: 18. Germline CDR1 reads SQVTM; CDR2 reads ANQGSEA. This CDR3 is built from 20 residues. The CDR3 loop is CSVEHFPGQGSRGANYGYTF. CDR3 coding DNA: TGCAGCGTTGAACACTTTCCGGGACAGGGGTCTCGAGGGGCTAACTATGGCTACACCTTC.

The chain combines TRBV5-1 with TRBJ2-3, with 10 bases identical to TRBD1. The CDR3 runs 16 residues. Per the germline V gene, CDR1 is SGHRS and CDR2 is YFSETQ. The ends lost 3 bases at V and 3 bases at J; junction bases unmatched: 7. The CDR3 region is CASSSGQGQGTDTQYF. CDR3 nucleotide sequence: TGCGCCAGCAGCTCGGGCCAGGGACAGGGGACAGATACGCAGTATTTT. Based on the CDR3 plus reference TRBV5-1 and TRBJ2-3, the full variable domain is KAGVTQTPRYLIKTRGQQVTLSCSPISGHRSVSWYQQTPGQGLQFLFEYFSETQRNKGNFPGRFSGRQFSNSRSEMNVSTLELGDSALYLCASSSGQGQGTDTQYFGPGTRLTVL.

The V and J genes are TRBV27 and TRBJ1-2; 9 nucleotides line up with TRBD1. Germline CDR1 reads MNHEY; CDR2 reads SMNVEV (reference sequence). The junction had 6 bases not matched to a gene; V was cut back by 2 bases and J by 8 bases. The CDR3 has 14 residues. The DNA for the CDR3 is TGTGCCAGCAGTTTAGCGAGAACAGGGGGCGGCTACACCTTC. Protein product: CASSLARTGGGYTF.

The V and J genes are TRBV3-1 (or the pseudogene TRBV3-2) and TRBJ1-2; D is possibly TRBD1 (6 bases). Germline V gene data show CDR1 as LGHDT and CDR2 as YNNKEL (reference sequence). V gave up 0 bases and J gave up 2 bases, with 10 bases separating them. This CDR3 region has 15 residues. CDR3 DNA sequence: TGTGCCAGCAGCCAAGATCATCAGGGGAACTATGGCTACACCTTC. This codes for CASSQDHQGNYGYTF.

A remark on this clone: Distinct nucleotide sequences in the sample also encode this CDR3. J is TRBJ2-3 and V is TRBV18, with 7 nucleotides matching TRBD1. Germline CDR1 and CDR2: KGHSH and LQKENI. V lost 2 bases to trimming and J lost 1 base; unmatched junction nucleotides: 0. CDR3 length: 14 residues. CDR3 loop: CASSPGQGTDTQYF. The CDR3 DNA reads as TGTGCCAGCTCACCAGGACAGGGCACAGATACGCAGTATTTT.

This clone has only one observation. Here the CDR3 DNA reads TGTGCCAGCAGCTTGGGTCAGAGCACAGATACGCAGTATTTT. This encodes CASSLGQSTDTQYF. This chain uses TRBV5-4 with TRBJ2-3; no clear D. The CDR3 sequence is 14 residues long. The ends were cut back, 0 bases at V and 0 bases at J, with 5 bases in the middle. Per the germline V gene, CDR1 is SGHNT and CDR2 is YYREEE (reference sequence).

This clone was observed once. The rearrangement joins TRBV28 to TRBJ1-2, with a tentative D call TRBD1 (6 bases). CDR3 length equals 12 residues. Germline V gives CDR1 MDHEN, CDR2 SYDVKM. V was cut by 2 bases and J by 12 bases, with 13 bases left in between. Here the CDR3 reads CASSLDTGFNTF. The DNA for the CDR3 is TGTGCCAGCAGTTTAGATACAGGGTTCAACACCTTC.

This chain joins TRBV7-8 and TRBJ1-5; no firm D call. CDR1 is SGHVS, CDR2 FQNEAQ, per germline. V was cut by 1 base and J by 5 bases, with 6 bases left in between. The CDR3 extends over 13 amino acids. The CDR3 coding sequence is TGTGCCAGCAGCTTAGACAGAGATCAGCCCCAGCATTTT. This translates into CASSLDRDQPQHF.

The V and J genes are TRBV14 and TRBJ1-1, with TRBD1 as a possible D gene (5 bases). Trimming left V 1 base short and J 8 bases short, with 17 bases between. The length of the CDR3 is 15 residues. From germline, CDR1 is SGHDN and CDR2 FVKESK. The CDR3 sequence is CASSQGVAGPREAFF. The CDR3 DNA reads TGTGCCAGCAGCCAAGGGGTAGCAGGGCCCCGGGAAGCTTTCTTT.

The genes are TRBV1 and TRBJ2-5; the D call of TRBD1 is as the table states it, not checked on the DNA. TRBV1 is labeled a pseudogene. The CDR3 is 12 residues long. The CDR3 DNA sequence: TGCACCAGCAGCCAAGAGCAGGGTGGCCAGTACTTC. This sequence encodes CTSSQEQGGQYF.